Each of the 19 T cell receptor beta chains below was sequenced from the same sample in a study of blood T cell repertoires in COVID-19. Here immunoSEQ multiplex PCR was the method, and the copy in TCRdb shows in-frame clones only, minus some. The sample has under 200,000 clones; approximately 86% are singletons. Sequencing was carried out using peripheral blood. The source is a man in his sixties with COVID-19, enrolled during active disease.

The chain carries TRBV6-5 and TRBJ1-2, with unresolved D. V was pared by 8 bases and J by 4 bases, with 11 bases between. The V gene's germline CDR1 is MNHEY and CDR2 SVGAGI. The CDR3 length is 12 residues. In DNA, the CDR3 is TGTGCCAGCTGTTGCTCCAGCTATGGCTACACCTTC. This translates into CASCCSSYGYTF.

CDR3 protein: CASSSGTRNSPLHF. DNA for the CDR3: TGTGCCAGCAGCTCCGGGACACGGAATTCACCCCTCCACTTT. V is TRBV28 and J is TRBJ1-6; D is possibly TRBD1 (6 bases). V dropped 6 bases and J dropped 7 bases, with 13 bases sitting between them. The CDR3 runs to 14 residues. Germline V CDR1 and CDR2: MDHEN, SYDVKM.

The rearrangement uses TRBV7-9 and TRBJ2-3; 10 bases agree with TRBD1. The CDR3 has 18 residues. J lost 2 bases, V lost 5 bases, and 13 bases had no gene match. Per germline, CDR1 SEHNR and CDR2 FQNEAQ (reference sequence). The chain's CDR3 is CASSRYAGTGVATDTQYF. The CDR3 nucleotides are TGTGCCAGCAGCCGTTACGCTGGGACAGGGGTAGCCACAGATACGCAGTATTTT.

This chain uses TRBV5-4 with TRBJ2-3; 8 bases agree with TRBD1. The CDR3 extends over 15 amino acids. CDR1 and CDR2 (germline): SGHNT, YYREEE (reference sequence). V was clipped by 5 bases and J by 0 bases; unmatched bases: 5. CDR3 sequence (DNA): TGTGCCAGCAGTCGGACAGGGCATAGCACAGATACGCAGTATTTT. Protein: CASSRTGHSTDTQYF.

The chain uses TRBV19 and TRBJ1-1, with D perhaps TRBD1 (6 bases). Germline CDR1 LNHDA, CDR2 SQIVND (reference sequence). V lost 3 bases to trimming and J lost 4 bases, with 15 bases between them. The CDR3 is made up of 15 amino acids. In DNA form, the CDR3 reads TGTGCCAGTAGTATCCAGAGGAGGGGGGGCACTGAAGCTTTCTTT. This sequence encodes CASSIQRRGGTEAFF.

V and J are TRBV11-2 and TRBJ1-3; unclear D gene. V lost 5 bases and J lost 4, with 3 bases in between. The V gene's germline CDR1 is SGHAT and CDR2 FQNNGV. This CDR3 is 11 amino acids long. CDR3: CASSQGNTIYF. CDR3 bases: TGTGCCAGCAGCCAAGGAAACACCATATATTTT.

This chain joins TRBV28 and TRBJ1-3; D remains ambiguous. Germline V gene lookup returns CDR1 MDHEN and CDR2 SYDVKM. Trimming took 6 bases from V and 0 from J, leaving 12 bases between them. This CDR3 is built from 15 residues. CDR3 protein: CASSPSGISGNTIYF. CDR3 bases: TGTGCCAGCAGCCCCTCCGGGATCTCTGGAAACACCATATATTTT.

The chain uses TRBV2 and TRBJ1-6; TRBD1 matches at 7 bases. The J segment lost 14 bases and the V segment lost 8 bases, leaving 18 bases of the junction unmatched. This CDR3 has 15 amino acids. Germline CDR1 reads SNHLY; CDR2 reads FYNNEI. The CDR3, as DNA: TGTGCCAGCGGCGCTCCGGGACAGTCCCTTAGGGCCCTCCACTTT. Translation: CASGAPGQSLRALHF.

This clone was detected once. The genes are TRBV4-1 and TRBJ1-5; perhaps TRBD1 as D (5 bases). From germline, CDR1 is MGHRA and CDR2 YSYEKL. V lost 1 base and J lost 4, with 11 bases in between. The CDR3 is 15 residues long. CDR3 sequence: CASSQGRTPNQPQHF. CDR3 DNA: TGCGCCAGCAGCCAAGGACGGACACCTAATCAGCCCCAGCATTTT.

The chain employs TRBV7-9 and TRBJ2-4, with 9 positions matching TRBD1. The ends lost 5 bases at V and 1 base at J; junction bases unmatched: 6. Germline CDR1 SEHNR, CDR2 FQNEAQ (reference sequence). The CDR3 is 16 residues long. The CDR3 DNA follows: TGTGCCAGCAGCCACACAGGGGGCTGGGCCAAAAACATTCAGTACTTC. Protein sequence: CASSHTGGWAKNIQYF. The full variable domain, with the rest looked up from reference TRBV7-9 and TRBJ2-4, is DTGVSQNPRHKITKRGQNVTFRCDPISEHNRLYWYRQTLGQGPEFLTYFQNEAQLEKSRLLSDRFSAERPKGSFSTLEIQRTEQGDSAMYLCASSHTGGWAKNIQYFGAGTRLSVL.

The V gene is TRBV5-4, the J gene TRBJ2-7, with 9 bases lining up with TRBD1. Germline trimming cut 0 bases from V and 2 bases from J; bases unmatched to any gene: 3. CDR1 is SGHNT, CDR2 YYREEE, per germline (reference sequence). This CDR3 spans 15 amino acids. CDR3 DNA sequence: TGTGCCAGCAGCTTGGCGACAGGGGGGGCCTACGAGCAGTACTTC. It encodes CASSLATGGAYEQYF.

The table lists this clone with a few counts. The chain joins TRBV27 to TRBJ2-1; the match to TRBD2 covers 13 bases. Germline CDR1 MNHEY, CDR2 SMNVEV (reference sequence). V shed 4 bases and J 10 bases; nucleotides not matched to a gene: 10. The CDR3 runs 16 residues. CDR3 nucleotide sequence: TGTGCCAGCAGTTCGATTACTAGCGGGAGGGCCCGGGAGCAGTTCTTC. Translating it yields CASSSITSGRAREQFF.

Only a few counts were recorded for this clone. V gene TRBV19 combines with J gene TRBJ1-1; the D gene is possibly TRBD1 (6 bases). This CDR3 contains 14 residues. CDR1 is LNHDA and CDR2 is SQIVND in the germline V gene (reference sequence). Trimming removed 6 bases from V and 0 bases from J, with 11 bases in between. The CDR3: CASRKTGMNTEAFF. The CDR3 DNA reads TGTGCCAGTAGAAAGACAGGAATGAACACTGAAGCTTTCTTT.

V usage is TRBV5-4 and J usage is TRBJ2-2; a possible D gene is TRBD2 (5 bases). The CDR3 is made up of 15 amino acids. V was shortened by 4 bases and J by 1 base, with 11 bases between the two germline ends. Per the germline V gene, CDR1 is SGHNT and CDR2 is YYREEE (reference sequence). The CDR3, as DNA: TGTGCCAGCAGCCCAGCACTAGGGAACACCGGGGAGCTGTTTTTT. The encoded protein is CASSPALGNTGELFF.

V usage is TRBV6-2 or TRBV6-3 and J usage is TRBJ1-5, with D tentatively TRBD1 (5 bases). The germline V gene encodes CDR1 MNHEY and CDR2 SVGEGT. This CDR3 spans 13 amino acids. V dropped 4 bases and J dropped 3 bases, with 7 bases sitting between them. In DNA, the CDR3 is TGTGCCAGCAGTTGGGGACTCAATCAGCCCCAGCATTTT. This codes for CASSWGLNQPQHF.

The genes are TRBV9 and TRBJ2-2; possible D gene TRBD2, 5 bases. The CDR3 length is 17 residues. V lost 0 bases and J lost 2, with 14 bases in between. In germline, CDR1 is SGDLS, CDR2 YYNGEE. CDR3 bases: TGTGCCAGCAGCGTAGATAGGAGGCCTACTAACACCGGGGAGCTGTTTTTT. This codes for CASSVDRRPTNTGELFF. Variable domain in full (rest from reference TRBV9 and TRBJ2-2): DSGVTQTPKHLITATGQRVTLRCSPRSGDLSVYWYQQSLDQGLQFLIQYYNGEERAKGNILERFSAQQFPDLHSELNLSSLELGDSALYFCASSVDRRPTNTGELFFGEGSRLTVL.

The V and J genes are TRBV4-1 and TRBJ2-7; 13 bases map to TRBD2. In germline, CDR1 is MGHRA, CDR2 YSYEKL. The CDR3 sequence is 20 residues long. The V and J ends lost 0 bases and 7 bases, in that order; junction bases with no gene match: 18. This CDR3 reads CASSQEGSQGRLAGGHEQYF. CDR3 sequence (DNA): TGCGCCAGCAGCCAAGAGGGGTCCCAGGGGAGACTAGCGGGAGGTCATGAGCAGTACTTC.

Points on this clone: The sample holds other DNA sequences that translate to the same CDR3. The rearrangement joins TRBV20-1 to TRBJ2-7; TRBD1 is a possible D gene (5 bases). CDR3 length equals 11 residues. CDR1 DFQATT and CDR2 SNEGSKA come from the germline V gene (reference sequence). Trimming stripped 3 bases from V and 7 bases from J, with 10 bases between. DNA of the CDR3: TGCAGTGCTAGGGACACTGGAGAGCAGTACTTC. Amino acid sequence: CSARDTGEQYF.

This chain's CDR3 is CASSEWGTGAGYTF. For the CDR3, the DNA is TGTGCCAGCAGTGAATGGGGGACAGGGGCTGGCTACACCTTC. This chain uses TRBV25-1 with TRBJ1-2; 10 positions agree with TRBD1. Germline CDR1 MGHDK, CDR2 SYGVNS. The CDR3 has 14 amino acids. Trimming took 1 base from V and 7 from J; bases not matched to a gene: 3.